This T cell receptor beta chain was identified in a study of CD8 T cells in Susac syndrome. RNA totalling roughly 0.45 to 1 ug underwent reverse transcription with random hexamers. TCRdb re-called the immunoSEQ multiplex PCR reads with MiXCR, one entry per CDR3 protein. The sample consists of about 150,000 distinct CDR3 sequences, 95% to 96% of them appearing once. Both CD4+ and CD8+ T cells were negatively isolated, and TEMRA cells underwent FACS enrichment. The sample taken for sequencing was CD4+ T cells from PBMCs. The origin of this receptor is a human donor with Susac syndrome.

The CDR3 here is CSAGSADTEAFF. CDR3 in DNA: TGCAGTGCTGGTTCAGCGGACACTGAAGCTTTCTTT. V usage is TRBV20-1 and J usage is TRBJ1-1; D is unresolved. Germline CDR1 reads DFQATT; CDR2 reads SNEGSKA (reference sequence). The CDR3 is 12 amino acids. Trimming removed 5 bases from V and 3 bases from J, with 10 bases in between.